The rows below give T cell receptor beta chains drawn from one sample of a study of OX40 agonist ivuxolimab in advanced cancers. Sequencing was performed with immunoSEQ multiplex PCR; in TCRdb, only in-frame clones are kept and a portion is missing. In the table there are approximately 47,000 clones, 80% to 90% of which are singletons. The input for sequencing was CD4+ or CD8+ T cells sorted from blood, taken in a trial of the OX40 agonist ivuxolimab. Receptors originate from an adult with an advanced solid tumor such as melanoma, head and neck, liver or kidney cancer. The CDR3 runs from the conserved cysteine through the conserved F or W. Each record gives: J gene, D gene, V gene, clone size, CDR3 DNA, CDR3 protein. The D gene is left open where the match is weak. Only some rows state a clone size, as once, few, many or a class for expanded clones.

j_call: TRBJ2-1; d_call: -; v_call: TRBV4-1; clone_size: -; cdr3_nt: TGCGCCAGCAGCCCGACAGTTCCCTACAATGAGCAGTTCTTC; cdr3_aa: CASSPTVPYNEQFF
j_call: TRBJ2-3; d_call: TRBD2; v_call: TRBV10-3; clone_size: -; cdr3_nt: TGTGCCATCAGGGTGACTAGCGGAGCTAGCACAGATACGCAGTATTTT; cdr3_aa: CAIRVTSGASTDTQYF
j_call: TRBJ1-2; d_call: -; v_call: TRBV4-1; clone_size: -; cdr3_nt: TGCGCCAGCAGCCAAGATCACGACAGCTTCTATGGCTACACCTTC; cdr3_aa: CASSQDHDSFYGYTF
j_call: TRBJ2-1; d_call: -; v_call: TRBV6-4; clone_size: -; cdr3_nt: TGTGCCAGCAGAGCCACGCGGGGCCCTATCAATGAGCAGTTCTTC; cdr3_aa: CASRATRGPINEQFF
j_call: TRBJ1-4; d_call: TRBD1; v_call: TRBV19; clone_size: -; cdr3_nt: TGTGCCAGTAGTTTCACAGGGGACGAAAAACTGTTTTTT; cdr3_aa: CASSFTGDEKLFF
j_call: TRBJ2-7; d_call: TRBD1; v_call: TRBV12-5; clone_size: medium-sized; cdr3_nt: TGTGCTAGTGGGACAGGGGGGATAAACGAGCAGTACTTC; cdr3_aa: CASGTGGINEQYF
j_call: TRBJ2-2; d_call: TRBD2; v_call: TRBV4-3; clone_size: -; cdr3_nt: TGCGCCAGCAGCACCCCGGGACTAGCGGGGGGGCCCAAGGGCACCGGGGAGCTGTTTTTT; cdr3_aa: CASSTPGLAGGPKGTGELFF
j_call: TRBJ1-1; d_call: -; v_call: TRBV2; clone_size: -; cdr3_nt: TGTGCCAGCAGACCCGGTCAGGGGAACACTGAAGCTTTCTTT; cdr3_aa: CASRPGQGNTEAFF
j_call: TRBJ1-4; d_call: -; v_call: TRBV5-8; clone_size: -; cdr3_nt: TGTGCCAGCAGCTTTAACAGGGTAGGGGAAAAACTGTTTTTT; cdr3_aa: CASSFNRVGEKLFF
j_call: TRBJ2-1; d_call: TRBD2; v_call: TRBV14; clone_size: -; cdr3_nt: TGTGCCAGCAGCCCCAAACCGGGAAGGAGCGGGAGATGGGACAATGAGCAGTTCTTC; cdr3_aa: CASSPKPGRSGRWDNEQFF
j_call: TRBJ2-1; d_call: TRBD2; v_call: TRBV10-3; clone_size: -; cdr3_nt: TGTGCCATCAGCCAACCCGGGACTAGCGTCTACAATGAGCAGTTCTTC; cdr3_aa: CAISQPGTSVYNEQFF
j_call: TRBJ1-1; d_call: -; v_call: TRBV9; clone_size: -; cdr3_nt: TGTGCCAGCAGCCCTGTTAGGGAGAATGAAGCTTTCTTT; cdr3_aa: CASSPVRENEAFF
j_call: TRBJ2-3; d_call: TRBD2; v_call: TRBV15; clone_size: -; cdr3_nt: TGTGCCACCAGCAGGCCTAGCGGGGGGGACACAGATACGCAGTATTTT; cdr3_aa: CATSRPSGGDTDTQYF
j_call: TRBJ2-1; d_call: -; v_call: TRBV27; clone_size: once; cdr3_nt: TGTGCCAGCAGTCTAAGGGGTTTCCACAATGAGCAGTTCTTC; cdr3_aa: CASSLRGFHNEQFF
j_call: TRBJ2-7; d_call: TRBD2; v_call: TRBV6-1; clone_size: once; cdr3_nt: TGTGCCAGCAGTATGCTAGCGGAGGAGACCTACGAGCAGTACTTC; cdr3_aa: CASSMLAEETYEQYF
j_call: TRBJ2-7; d_call: TRBD1; v_call: TRBV7-9; clone_size: -; cdr3_nt: TGTGCCAGCAGCCTAGGACAGGGGGAGAGCTACGAGCAGTACTTC; cdr3_aa: CASSLGQGESYEQYF
j_call: TRBJ2-1; d_call: TRBD2; v_call: TRBV29-1; clone_size: -; cdr3_nt: TGCAGCGTTGTGCGGGAGGGGGAAAATGAGCAGTTCTTC; cdr3_aa: CSVVREGENEQFF
j_call: TRBJ1-2; d_call: TRBD1; v_call: TRBV30; clone_size: -; cdr3_nt: TGTGCCTGGCCAGGGGGATTCGGCTACACCTTC; cdr3_aa: CAWPGGFGYTF
j_call: TRBJ2-1; d_call: TRBD2; v_call: TRBV5-4; clone_size: once; cdr3_nt: TGTGCCAGCAGCCGTCTTGCGGGGGTATCCTACAATGAGCAGTTCTTC; cdr3_aa: CASSRLAGVSYNEQFF
j_call: TRBJ1-5; d_call: -; v_call: TRBV9; clone_size: -; cdr3_nt: TGTGCCAGCAGCCTTGGATGGGATCAGCCCCAGCATTTT; cdr3_aa: CASSLGWDQPQHF
j_call: TRBJ2-2; d_call: -; v_call: TRBV15; clone_size: -; cdr3_nt: TGTGCCACCAGCTCCGAGACCGGGGAGCTGTTTTTT; cdr3_aa: CATSSETGELFF
j_call: TRBJ2-3; d_call: -; v_call: TRBV13; clone_size: once; cdr3_nt: TGTGCCAGCATCAGAAAGGGCTGGGTGGAAGATACGCAGTATTTT; cdr3_aa: CASIRKGWVEDTQYF
j_call: TRBJ1-3; d_call: -; v_call: TRBV16; clone_size: -; cdr3_nt: TGTGCCAGCAGCCATCCCGGACTGCCATCTGGAAACACCATATATTTT; cdr3_aa: CASSHPGLPSGNTIYF
j_call: TRBJ2-7; d_call: -; v_call: TRBV19; clone_size: once; cdr3_nt: TGTGCCAGTAGTATGGAGAACCTGGGGACCTACGAGCAGTACTTC; cdr3_aa: CASSMENLGTYEQYF
j_call: TRBJ2-7; d_call: -; v_call: TRBV7-3; clone_size: -; cdr3_nt: TGTGCCAGCAGCCCAACAGGGATTTACGAGCAGTACTTC; cdr3_aa: CASSPTGIYEQYF
j_call: TRBJ2-1; d_call: -; v_call: TRBV19; clone_size: -; cdr3_nt: TGTGCCAGTAGTACCCAGAGTTTTAAGTTCTTC; cdr3_aa: CASSTQSFKFF
j_call: TRBJ2-1; d_call: -; v_call: TRBV11-3; clone_size: once; cdr3_nt: TGTGCCAGCAGCTATTTGCAAGAGCAGTTCTTC; cdr3_aa: CASSYLQEQFF
j_call: TRBJ1-2; d_call: -; v_call: TRBV29-1; clone_size: -; cdr3_nt: TGCAGCGGAAAAGGGGCGGACCACTATGGCTACACCTTC; cdr3_aa: CSGKGADHYGYTF
j_call: TRBJ2-4; d_call: TRBD2; v_call: TRBV6-5; clone_size: -; cdr3_nt: TGTGCCAGCAGTTTGGGGCGGGGGGACCTAAACATTCAGTACTTC; cdr3_aa: CASSLGRGDLNIQYF
j_call: TRBJ2-2; d_call: -; v_call: TRBV7-2; clone_size: -; cdr3_nt: TGTGCCAGCAGCTTTTACTACAGGATAACCGGGGAGCTGTTTTTT; cdr3_aa: CASSFYYRITGELFF
j_call: TRBJ2-2; d_call: TRBD1; v_call: TRBV11-2; clone_size: -; cdr3_nt: TGTGCCAGCAGCCCTAACAGGGGGCGGGGCGGGGAGCTGTTTTTT; cdr3_aa: CASSPNRGRGGELFF
j_call: TRBJ2-1; d_call: TRBD2; v_call: TRBV19; clone_size: once; cdr3_nt: TGTGCCAGTAGTCGCCTGGGACTAGAAGCTACCGAGCAGTTCTTC; cdr3_aa: CASSRLGLEATEQFF
j_call: TRBJ1-1; d_call: -; v_call: TRBV10-3; clone_size: few; cdr3_nt: TGTGCCATCAGTGACTTCGGCGAGAGTGAGGCTTTCTTT; cdr3_aa: CAISDFGESEAFF
j_call: TRBJ2-2; d_call: -; v_call: TRBV9; clone_size: -; cdr3_nt: TGTGCCAGCAGCGCCAAAGGGGAGCTGTTTTTT; cdr3_aa: CASSAKGELFF
j_call: TRBJ2-7; d_call: -; v_call: TRBV9; clone_size: -; cdr3_nt: TGTGCCAGCAGCGTGGGGGGACAACTCAACGAGCAGTACTTC; cdr3_aa: CASSVGGQLNEQYF
j_call: TRBJ2-2; d_call: TRBD2; v_call: TRBV7-8; clone_size: once; cdr3_nt: TGTGCCAGCAGCTGGGGGGGAACCGGGGAGCTGTTTTTT; cdr3_aa: CASSWGGTGELFF
j_call: TRBJ2-1; d_call: -; v_call: TRBV19; clone_size: -; cdr3_nt: TGTGCCAGTACCTCGACAGTGTGGTCCTACAATGAGCAGTTCTTC; cdr3_aa: CASTSTVWSYNEQFF
j_call: TRBJ2-7; d_call: -; v_call: TRBV21-1; clone_size: -; cdr3_nt: TGTGCCATCCCCTACGAGCAGTACTTC; cdr3_aa: CAIPYEQYF
j_call: TRBJ1-3; d_call: TRBD1; v_call: TRBV11-3; clone_size: -; cdr3_nt: TGTGCCAGCAGCTCCCGGGACAGGGTAAACACCATATATTTT; cdr3_aa: CASSSRDRVNTIYF
j_call: TRBJ1-5; d_call: TRBD1; v_call: TRBV7-2; clone_size: -; cdr3_nt: TGTGCCAGCAGCTTACGTCCGGGACAGACGCTACATCAGCCCCAGCATTTT; cdr3_aa: CASSLRPGQTLHQPQHF
j_call: TRBJ2-3; d_call: TRBD1; v_call: TRBV6-4; clone_size: -; cdr3_nt: TGTGCCAGCAGCATACAACAGGGGGCGCGAACAGATACGCAGTATTTT; cdr3_aa: CASSIQQGARTDTQYF
j_call: TRBJ2-7; d_call: TRBD2; v_call: TRBV7-9; clone_size: -; cdr3_nt: TGTGCCAGCAGCTCAGACGAGCGGGGACCTTACGAGCAGTACTTC; cdr3_aa: CASSSDERGPYEQYF
j_call: TRBJ2-7; d_call: TRBD2; v_call: TRBV29-1; clone_size: -; cdr3_nt: TGCAGCGTTGAAGGGCGGCTAGCGGACTCCTACGAGCAGTACTTC; cdr3_aa: CSVEGRLADSYEQYF
j_call: TRBJ2-2; d_call: TRBD1; v_call: TRBV9; clone_size: -; cdr3_nt: TGTGCCAGCAGCGTCGGGGACAGGGGTGAGCTGTTTTTT; cdr3_aa: CASSVGDRGELFF
j_call: TRBJ2-1; d_call: -; v_call: TRBV9; clone_size: -; cdr3_nt: TGTGCCAGCAGCGTAGTGAACAATGAGCAGTTCTTC; cdr3_aa: CASSVVNNEQFF
j_call: TRBJ2-1; d_call: -; v_call: TRBV13; clone_size: -; cdr3_nt: TGTGCCAGCAGCTTGACAGCTTACAATGAGCAGTTCTTC; cdr3_aa: CASSLTAYNEQFF
j_call: TRBJ2-5; d_call: TRBD2; v_call: TRBV19; clone_size: -; cdr3_nt: TGTGCCAGTAGATCGGTAGCGGGAGTAGAGACCCAGTACTTC; cdr3_aa: CASRSVAGVETQYF
j_call: TRBJ1-5; d_call: -; v_call: TRBV7-9; clone_size: few; cdr3_nt: TGTGCCAGCAGCTTAGCACAGACTGATAGCAATCAGCCCCAGCATTTT; cdr3_aa: CASSLAQTDSNQPQHF
j_call: TRBJ1-5; d_call: -; v_call: TRBV9; clone_size: -; cdr3_nt: TGTGCCAGCAGCGAGACAGATAGCAATCAGCCCCAGCATTTT; cdr3_aa: CASSETDSNQPQHF
j_call: TRBJ1-4; d_call: -; v_call: TRBV7-2; clone_size: -; cdr3_nt: TGTGCCAGCAGACCGGGACAAACAACTAATGAAAAACTGTTTTTT; cdr3_aa: CASRPGQTTNEKLFF
j_call: TRBJ1-2; d_call: TRBD1; v_call: TRBV27; clone_size: -; cdr3_nt: TGTGCCAGCAGGCCCGCAGGGGGCGCGAATGGCTACACCTTC; cdr3_aa: CASRPAGGANGYTF
j_call: TRBJ2-7; d_call: TRBD2; v_call: TRBV4-3; clone_size: -; cdr3_nt: TGCGCCAGCAGCCAAGATACGCTAGCGGGAATGAGATACGAGCAGTACTTC; cdr3_aa: CASSQDTLAGMRYEQYF
j_call: TRBJ2-1; d_call: -; v_call: TRBV11-2; clone_size: -; cdr3_nt: TGTGCCAGCAGCTTGGGACTGAGCAATGAGCAGTTCTTC; cdr3_aa: CASSLGLSNEQFF
j_call: TRBJ2-7; d_call: -; v_call: TRBV15; clone_size: once; cdr3_nt: TGTGCCACCAGCCTCAGTAGCAACGAGCAGTACTTC; cdr3_aa: CATSLSSNEQYF
j_call: TRBJ1-2; d_call: TRBD1; v_call: TRBV28; clone_size: -; cdr3_nt: TGTGCCAGCAGTCCCACTCCGGGACAGAAGTATGGCTACACCTTC; cdr3_aa: CASSPTPGQKYGYTF
j_call: TRBJ2-5; d_call: -; v_call: TRBV19; clone_size: -; cdr3_nt: TGTGCCAGTACTTGGCGAGAGGGGGAGACCCAGTACTTC; cdr3_aa: CASTWREGETQYF
j_call: TRBJ2-1; d_call: -; v_call: TRBV19; clone_size: -; cdr3_nt: TGTGCCAGTAGTATAAGGGCCGGGGTCGTGGACAATGAGCAGTTCTTC; cdr3_aa: CASSIRAGVVDNEQFF
j_call: TRBJ1-1; d_call: -; v_call: TRBV5-8; clone_size: -; cdr3_nt: TGTGCCAGCAGCTTGGTATGGGGGGGTACTGAAGCTTTCTTT; cdr3_aa: CASSLVWGGTEAFF
j_call: TRBJ2-2; d_call: -; v_call: TRBV10-3; clone_size: -; cdr3_nt: TGTGCCATCAGTGAGTCGTATCTAGCACTGAACACCGGGGAGCTGTTTTTT; cdr3_aa: CAISESYLALNTGELFF